The clone carrying this T cell receptor (beta chain) was counted only a few times. Its antigen is undetermined. ViraFEST assay sequencing came after antigen-specific CD4+ T cells were expanded with viral peptide pools. Between days 9 and 11 of culture, CD4+ T cells were separated out. Vaccinated participants had no history of SARS-CoV-2 infection and tested negative for nucleocapsid antibodies. A density of more than 1.5 million PBMC per well was used; these cells were cultured with roughly 10 IU/ml IL-2 and about 10 ug/ml peptides. The sample belongs to a study of vaccination effects on CD4 cells after COVID-19. The method was immunoSEQ multiplex PCR; TCRdb's version includes in-frame clones alone and lacks a portion of them. The sample includes about 63,000 clones, approximately 71% of them seen just once. Germline V gene sequence: CDR1 LNHDA, CDR2 SQIVND (reference sequence). The CDR3 is 14 residues long. V lost 4 bases to trimming and J lost 8 bases; unmatched junction nucleotides: 6.

This TCR derives from a human donor who received a COVID-19 vaccine. Sequencing was performed on CD4+ T cells from PBMCs cultured with HCoV-OC43 spike peptides, taken before COVID-19 vaccination. The subset denotes: HCoV-OC43 spike overlapping peptide pool stimulation. The V and J genes are TRBV19 and TRBJ2-1, with 9 bases fitting TRBD1. The CDR3 coding sequence is TGTGCCAGTAGTACGGGACAGGGTTTTCATGAGCAGTTCTTC. Protein product: CASSTGQGFHEQFF.